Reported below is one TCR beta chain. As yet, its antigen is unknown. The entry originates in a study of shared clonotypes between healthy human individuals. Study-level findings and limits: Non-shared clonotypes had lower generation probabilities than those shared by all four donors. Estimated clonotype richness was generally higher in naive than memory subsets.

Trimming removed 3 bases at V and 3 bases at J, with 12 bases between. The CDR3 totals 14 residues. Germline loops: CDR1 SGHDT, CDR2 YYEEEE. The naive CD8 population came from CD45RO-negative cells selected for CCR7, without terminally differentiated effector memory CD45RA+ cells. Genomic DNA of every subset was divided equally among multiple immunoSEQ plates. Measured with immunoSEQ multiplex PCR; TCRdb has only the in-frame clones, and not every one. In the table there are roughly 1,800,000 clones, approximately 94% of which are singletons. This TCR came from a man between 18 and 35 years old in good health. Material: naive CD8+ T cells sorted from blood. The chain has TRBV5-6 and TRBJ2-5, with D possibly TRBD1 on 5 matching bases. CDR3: CASSSQGIEETQYF. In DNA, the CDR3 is TGTGCCAGCAGCTCGCAGGGTATTGAAGAGACCCAGTACTTC.